What follows describes a single TCR beta chain. Each unsorted PBMC replicate got 300 ng genomic DNA, around 30,000 genomes. Ten immunoSEQ deep assay plates were used to sequence the DNA of unsorted PBMCs. In the authors' methods: Because ImmunoSEQ provided only junction sequences with no quality scores, the filtering differed. Using immunoSEQ multiplex PCR, the repertoire was profiled, and TCRdb retains in-frame clones only, with some absent. The DNA was the basis for D and trimming; V, J and clone size are from that table. Among fewer than 650,000 clones listed, less than 80% were seen once. The CDR3 spans 14 residues. Germline loops: CDR1 SEHNR, CDR2 FQNEAQ (reference sequence). The V gene lost 1 base and the J gene lost 4 bases, with 8 bases spanning the gap. This entry belongs to a study of shared clonotypes between healthy human individuals.

V usage is TRBV7-9 and J usage is TRBJ1-5; D uncertain. The sequencing sample was made of PBMCs. This clonotype was sampled from a woman in her forties in good health. Some clones in this sample may be carry-over from other donors' samples. This chain's CDR3 is CASSLGGQNQPQHF. In DNA form, the CDR3 reads TGTGCCAGCAGCTTAGGCGGGCAGAATCAGCCCCAGCATTTT.